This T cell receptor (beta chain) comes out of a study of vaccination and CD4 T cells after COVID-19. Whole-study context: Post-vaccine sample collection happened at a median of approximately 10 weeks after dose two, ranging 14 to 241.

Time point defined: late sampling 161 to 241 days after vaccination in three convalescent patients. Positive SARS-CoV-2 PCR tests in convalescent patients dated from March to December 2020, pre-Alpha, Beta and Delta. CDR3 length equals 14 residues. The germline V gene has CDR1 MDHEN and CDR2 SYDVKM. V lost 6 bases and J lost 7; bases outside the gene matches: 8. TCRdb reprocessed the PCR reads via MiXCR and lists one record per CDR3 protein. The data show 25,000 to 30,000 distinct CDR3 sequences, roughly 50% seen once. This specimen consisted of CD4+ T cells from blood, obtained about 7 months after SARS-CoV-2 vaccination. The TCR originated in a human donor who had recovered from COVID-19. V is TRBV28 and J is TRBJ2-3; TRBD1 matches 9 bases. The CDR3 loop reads CASSQTGGGYTQYF. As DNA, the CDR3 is TGTGCCAGCAGCCAAACAGGGGGCGGTTATACGCAGTATTTT.